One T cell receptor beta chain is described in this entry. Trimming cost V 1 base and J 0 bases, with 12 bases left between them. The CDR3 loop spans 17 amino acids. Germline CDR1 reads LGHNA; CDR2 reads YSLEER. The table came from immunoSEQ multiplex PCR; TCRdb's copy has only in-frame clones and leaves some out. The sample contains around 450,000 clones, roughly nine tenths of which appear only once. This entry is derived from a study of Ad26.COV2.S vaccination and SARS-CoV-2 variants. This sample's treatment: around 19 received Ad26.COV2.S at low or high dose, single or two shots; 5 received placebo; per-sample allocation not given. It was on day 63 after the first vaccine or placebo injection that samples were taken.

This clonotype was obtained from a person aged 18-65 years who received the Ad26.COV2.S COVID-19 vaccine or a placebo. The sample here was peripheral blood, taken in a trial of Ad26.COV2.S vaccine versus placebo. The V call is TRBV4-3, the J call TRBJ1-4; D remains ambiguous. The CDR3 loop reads CASSQVAGEPTNEKLFF. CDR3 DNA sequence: TGCGCCAGCAGCCAAGTGGCAGGCGAGCCAACTAATGAAAAACTGTTTTTT.